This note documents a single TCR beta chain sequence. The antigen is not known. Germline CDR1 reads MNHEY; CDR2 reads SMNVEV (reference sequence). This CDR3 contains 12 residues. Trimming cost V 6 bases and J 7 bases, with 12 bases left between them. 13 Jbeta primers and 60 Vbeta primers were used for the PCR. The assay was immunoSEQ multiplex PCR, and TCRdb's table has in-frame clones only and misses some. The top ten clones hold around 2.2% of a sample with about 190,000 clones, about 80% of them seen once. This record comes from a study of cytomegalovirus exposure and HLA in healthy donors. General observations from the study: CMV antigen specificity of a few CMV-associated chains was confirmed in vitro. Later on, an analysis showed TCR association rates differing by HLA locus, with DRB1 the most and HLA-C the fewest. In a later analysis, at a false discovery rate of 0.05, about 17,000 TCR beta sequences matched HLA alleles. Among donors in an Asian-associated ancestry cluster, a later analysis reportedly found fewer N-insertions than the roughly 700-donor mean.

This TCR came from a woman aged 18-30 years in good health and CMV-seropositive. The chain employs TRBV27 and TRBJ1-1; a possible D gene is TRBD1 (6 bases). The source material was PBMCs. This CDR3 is CASRTSGVEAFF. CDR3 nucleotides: TGTGCCAGCAGGACATCAGGGGTTGAAGCTTTCTTT.